What follows is one T cell receptor (beta chain) and its context. The cohort comprised adults aged about 18 to 90 years residing in 20 to 30 US areas. Trimming stripped 1 base from V and 7 bases from J, with 11 bases between. The CDR3 totals 15 residues. Germline loops: CDR1 SGHTA, CDR2 FQGTGA. The data were produced by immunoSEQ multiplex PCR, yet TCRdb's version contains in-frame clones alone and is incomplete. This sample yields under 250,000 clones, of which around 90% are seen a single time; 9.5% to 14% belongs to the top ten. These data are taken from a study of blood T cell repertoires in COVID-19.

V and J are TRBV7-3 and TRBJ2-6; no clear D gene. The TCR sequence derives from a man aged 25 to 45 who had recovered from COVID-19. Sequenced input: PBMCs or T cells enriched from blood (not recorded which). CDR3 region: CASSLSGQAANVLTF. CDR3 nucleotides: TGTGCCAGCAGCTTAAGTGGGCAGGCCGCCAACGTCCTGACTTTC.